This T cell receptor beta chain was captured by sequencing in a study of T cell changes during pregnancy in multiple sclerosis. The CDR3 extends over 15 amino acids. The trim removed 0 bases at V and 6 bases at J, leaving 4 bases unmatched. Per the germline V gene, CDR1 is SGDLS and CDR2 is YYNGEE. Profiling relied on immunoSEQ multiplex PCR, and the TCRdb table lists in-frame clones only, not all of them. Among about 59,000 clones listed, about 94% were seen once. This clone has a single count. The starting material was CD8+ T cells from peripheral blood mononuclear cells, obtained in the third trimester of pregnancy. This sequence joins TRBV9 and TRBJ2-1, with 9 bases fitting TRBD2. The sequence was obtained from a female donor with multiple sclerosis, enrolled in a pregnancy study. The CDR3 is CASSVDLAGANEQFF. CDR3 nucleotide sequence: TGTGCCAGCAGCGTAGATTTAGCGGGAGCCAATGAGCAGTTCTTC. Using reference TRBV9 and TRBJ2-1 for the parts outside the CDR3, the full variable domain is DSGVTQTPKHLITATGQRVTLRCSPRSGDLSVYWYQQSLDQGLQFLIQYYNGEERAKGNILERFSAQQFPDLHSELNLSSLELGDSALYFCASSVDLAGANEQFFGPGTRLTVL.